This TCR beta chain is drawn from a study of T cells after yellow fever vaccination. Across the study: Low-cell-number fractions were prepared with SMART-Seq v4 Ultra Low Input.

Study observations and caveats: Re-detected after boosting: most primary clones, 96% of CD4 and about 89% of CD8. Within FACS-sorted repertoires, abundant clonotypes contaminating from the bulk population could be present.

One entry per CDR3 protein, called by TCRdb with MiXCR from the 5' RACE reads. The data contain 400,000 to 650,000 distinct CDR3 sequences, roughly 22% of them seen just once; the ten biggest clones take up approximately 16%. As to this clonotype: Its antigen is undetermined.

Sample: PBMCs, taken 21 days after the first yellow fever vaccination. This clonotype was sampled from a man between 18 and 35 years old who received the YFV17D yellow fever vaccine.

The DNA of the CDR3 is TGTGCCAGCAGCCGATCACAGGGAATCTACGAGCAGTACTTC. Residues: CASSRSQGIYEQYF. V usage is TRBV7-9 and J usage is TRBJ2-7; tentative D call: TRBD1 (6 bases). This CDR3 is built from 14 residues. Trimming shortened V by 5 bases and J by 3 bases, and 14 bases separated the two germline ends. Germline loops: CDR1 SEHNR, CDR2 FQNEAQ (reference sequence).